The 19 T cell receptor beta chains below all came from one sample that was sequenced in a study of blood T cell repertoires in COVID-19. Measured with immunoSEQ multiplex PCR; TCRdb has only the in-frame clones, and not every one. The data contain 110,000 to 150,000 clones, around 81% of them singletons. The sequenced sample was peripheral blood. The receptors here all came from a human donor in a cohort sampled during active COVID-19.

The genes are TRBV28 and TRBJ1-5; a possible D gene is TRBD1 (5 bases). CDR1 MDHEN and CDR2 SYDVKM come from the germline V gene. The CDR3 covers 16 residues. Trimming took off 4 bases at V and 4 bases at J, with 17 bases between the two ends. CDR3 loop: CASSYGGAGVNQPQHF. The CDR3 nucleotides read TGTGCCAGCAGTTACGGAGGGGCAGGTGTGAATCAGCCCCAGCATTTT.

This clone was counted only a few times. The gene calls are TRBV6-5 and TRBJ1-3; D not resolved. Trimming stripped 7 bases from V and 4 bases from J, with 8 bases between. Germline V gene sequence: CDR1 MNHEY, CDR2 SVGAGI. The CDR3 is made up of 12 amino acids. CDR3 loop: CASISRGNTIYF. CDR3 DNA: TGTGCCAGCATCTCGCGGGGAAACACCATATATTTT.

The chain uses TRBV29-1 and TRBJ1-1, with TRBD1 identical over 11 bases. The germline V gene has CDR1 SQVTM and CDR2 ANQGSEA. V lost 5 bases and J lost 9; bases outside the gene matches: 8. CDR3 length equals 13 residues. This CDR3 reads CSVPGTGGFKAFF. The CDR3 bases are TGCAGCGTTCCCGGGACAGGGGGGTTTAAAGCTTTCTTT.

The rearrangement joins TRBV6-1 to TRBJ2-7; D is possibly TRBD1 (6 bases). V was pared by 2 bases and J by 5 bases, with 10 bases between. The CDR3 sequence is 13 residues long. Germline CDR1 MNHNS, CDR2 SASEGT. CDR3 bases: TGTGCCAGCAGTGAACGCGGACAGAACGAGCAGTACTTC. Protein sequence: CASSERGQNEQYF.

The genes are TRBV11-3 and TRBJ2-7, with TRBD2 identical over 7 bases. Germline CDR1 reads SGHNT; CDR2 reads YENEEA. CDR3 length: 15 residues. V gave up 0 bases and J gave up 6 bases; unmatched junction bases: 8. In DNA, the CDR3 is TGTGCCAGCAGCTTAGAAGGGGAGGGCTTCTCCGAGCAGTACTTC. Amino acids: CASSLEGEGFSEQYF.

This chain uses TRBV4-1 with TRBJ1-1; D unclear. CDR1 and CDR2 (germline): MGHRA, YSYEKL. This CDR3 spans 13 amino acids. V dropped 4 bases and J dropped 7 bases, with 13 bases sitting between them. The CDR3 loop is CASSPWTLDEAFF. In DNA form, the CDR3 reads TGCGCCAGCAGCCCCTGGACTCTCGATGAAGCTTTCTTT.

The J gene is TRBJ1-2, the V gene TRBV6-6, with D maybe TRBD1 (6 bases). Trimming left V 0 bases short and J 4 bases short, with 12 bases between. The CDR3 is 15 residues long. Germline loops: CDR1 MNHNY, CDR2 SVGAGI (reference sequence). In DNA form, the CDR3 reads TGTGCCAGCAGTTACTCTTCGGGACAAGTCTATGGCTACACCTTC. Protein sequence: CASSYSSGQVYGYTF.

The chain combines TRBV19 with TRBJ2-1, with a possible D match to TRBD1 (6 bases). This CDR3 has 15 amino acids. Trimming removed 6 bases from V and 1 base from J, with 13 bases in between. Per the germline V gene, CDR1 is LNHDA and CDR2 is SQIVND (reference sequence). The CDR3, as DNA: TGTGCCAGTAGGGGTTTGGGGGCGTCCTACAATGAGCAGTTCTTC. Translating gives CASRGLGASYNEQFF.

The chain recombines TRBV5-4 with TRBJ1-2, with no clear D. V gave up 0 bases and J gave up 2 bases, with 5 bases separating them. CDR1 and CDR2 from the germline V gene are SGHNT and YYREEE (reference sequence). This CDR3 region has 13 residues. Written as DNA, the CDR3 is TGTGCCAGCAGCTTGGCCCTCAACTATGGCTACACCTTC. Translating it yields CASSLALNYGYTF.

The rearrangement links TRBV12-5 to TRBJ1-2, with a weak D call TRBD1 (5 bases). Germline assignment: CDR1 LGHNT and CDR2 FRNRAP. The CDR3 loop spans 15 amino acids. The V gene lost 4 bases and the J gene lost 0 bases, with 12 bases spanning the gap. Here the CDR3 DNA reads TGTGCTAGTGGTTCCGACAGTTACGCTAACTATGGCTACACCTTC. Its translation is CASGSDSYANYGYTF.

The V gene is TRBV5-4, the J gene TRBJ1-1, with TRBD1 matching 7 bases. Germline trimming cut 2 bases from V and 4 bases from J; bases unmatched to any gene: 8. Germline-derived CDR1 and CDR2 are SGHNT and YYREEE (reference sequence). The CDR3 loop spans 15 amino acids. CDR3 region: CASSFAGGLSTEAFF. For the CDR3, the DNA is TGTGCCAGCAGCTTCGCAGGGGGTTTATCCACTGAAGCTTTCTTT.

This clone was seen just once. V is TRBV9 and J is TRBJ2-2; tentatively, D is TRBD1 (5 bases). Germline V lookup: CDR1 SGDLS, CDR2 YYNGEE. This CDR3 has 15 residues. V shed 0 bases and J shed 6 bases, with 12 bases lying between them. The CDR3 nucleotides read TGTGCCAGCAGCGTAGGGGCAGGGTTATCCGGGGAGCTGTTTTTT. As protein: CASSVGAGLSGELFF.

This sequence joins TRBV25-1 and TRBJ1-6, with D maybe TRBD1 (6 bases). CDR1 is MGHDK and CDR2 is SYGVNS in the germline V gene. V was pared by 5 bases and J by 0 bases, with 11 bases between. The length of the CDR3 is 16 residues. The CDR3: CASSTGRSSYNSPLHF. The CDR3 DNA is TGTGCCAGCAGTACAGGGCGGAGCTCCTATAATTCACCCCTCCACTTT.

This rearrangement joins TRBV5-5 to TRBJ2-7; D gene uncertain. The V gene's germline CDR1 is SGHKS and CDR2 YYEKEE (reference sequence). The germline V and J ends were trimmed by 0 bases and 3 bases, with 7 bases remaining between them. The CDR3 covers 13 residues. The CDR3 DNA follows: TGTGCCAGCAGCTTGGACACCATCTACGAGCAGTACTTC. This encodes CASSLDTIYEQYF. Full variable domain (rest looked up from reference TRBV5-5 and TRBJ2-7): DAGVTQSPTHLIKTRGQQVTLRCSPISGHKSVSWYQQVLGQGPQFIFQYYEKEERGRGNFPDRFSARQFPNYSSELNVNALLLGDSALYLCASSLDTIYEQYFGPGTRLTVT.

The chain recombines TRBV5-1 with TRBJ2-7; 9 nucleotides agree with TRBD1. Germline CDR1 SGHRS, CDR2 YFSETQ. Trimming took 1 base from V and 6 from J; bases not matched to a gene: 5. The CDR3 consists of 14 residues. The CDR3 region is CASSLTGTGSEQYF. Written as DNA, the CDR3 is TGCGCCAGCAGCTTGACCGGGACAGGGTCCGAGCAGTACTTC.

This chain links TRBV12-5 with TRBJ1-2; TRBD1 might be the D (5 bases). The CDR3 is 16 amino acids. Germline CDR1 LGHNT, CDR2 FRNRAP. V lost 6 bases and J lost 4, with 21 bases in between. The CDR3 protein is CASGRPPQGYSYGYTF. Written as DNA, the CDR3 is TGTGCTAGTGGCCGACCTCCTCAGGGTTATAGCTATGGCTACACCTTC.

V and J are TRBV14 and TRBJ1-3; D not certain. Germline V lookup: CDR1 SGHDN, CDR2 FVKESK. V lost 4 bases, J lost 2 bases, and 9 bases lay in between. The CDR3 totals 14 residues. The CDR3 DNA is TGTGCCAGCAGCCGGGCCTCCCCTGGAAACACCATATATTTT. Protein product: CASSRASPGNTIYF. The variable domain in full, completed from reference TRBV14 and TRBJ1-3, reads EAGVTQFPSHSVIEKGQTVTLRCDPISGHDNLYWYRRVMGKEIKFLLHFVKESKQDESGMPNNRFLAERTGGTYSTLKVQPAELEDSGVYFCASSRASPGNTIYFGEGSWLTVV.

This clone came up once. The V gene is TRBV7-9, the J gene TRBJ1-6; 11 bases map to TRBD1. The CDR3 loop spans 18 amino acids. V lost 1 base to trimming and J lost 8 bases; unmatched junction nucleotides: 10. CDR1 and CDR2 from the germline V gene are SEHNR and FQNEAQ (reference sequence). The CDR3 DNA follows: TGTGCCAGCAGCTTAGGGGACAGGGGGTCATTTCGCGATTCACCCCTCCACTTT. It encodes CASSLGDRGSFRDSPLHF.

This clone was recorded once. J is TRBJ1-1 and V is TRBV2, with TRBD1 matching over 10 bases. V shed 8 bases, J shed 5 bases, and the junction held 5 bases outside the gene matches. The length of the CDR3 is 13 residues. CDR1 and CDR2 from the germline V gene are SNHLY and FYNNEI. CDR3 DNA: TGTGCCAGCCAGACAGGGGGCACGACTGAAGCTTTCTTT. It yields the protein CASQTGGTTEAFF.